Here is one T cell receptor (beta chain) with its context. V was pared by 6 bases and J by 0 bases, with 16 bases between. Per the germline V gene, CDR1 is SGHAT and CDR2 is FQNNGV. The CDR3 length is 16 residues. A single record per CDR3 protein comes from TCRdb applying MiXCR to the 5' RACE reads. The table lists a few hundred thousand distinct CDR3 sequences, roughly 17% of them singletons. The data were taken from a study of T cells after yellow fever vaccination. Source: PBMCs, taken 5 to 6 days after the first yellow fever vaccination. This TCR derives from a man aged 18 to 35 who received the YFV17D yellow fever vaccine. This chain connects TRBV11-2 to TRBJ2-3; unclear D gene. CDR3 DNA sequence: TGTGCCAGCAGATCTTCCCATCTGGCTAGCACAGATACGCAGTATTTT. This codes for CASRSSHLASTDTQYF.